The 30 T cell receptor delta chains presented below share a single source sample, sequenced in a study of gamma-delta chains in newborns, infants, children. TCRdb fed the reads to CATT. The table has nearly 8,500 delta-chain clones, 1.6% seen once. The sequenced sample consisted of blood. These receptors were obtained from a child who was a newborn, infant or young child, either healthy, febrile or measles-vaccinated (not recorded which).

This clone was seen more than once but under ten times. A much larger clone lies a single base off, so this may be a read error. Other DNA sequences within the sample encode an identical CDR3. The rearrangement links TRDV2 to TRDJ2; 11 bases match TRDD3. The ends lost 2 bases at V and 0 bases at J; junction bases unmatched: 7. Germline V gives CDR1 GEAIGNYY, CDR2 EKD. CDR3 size: 18 residues. In nucleotides, the CDR3 is TGTGCCTGTGACAGGGTGCTGGGGGATACCTCTTTGACAGCACAACTCTTCTTT. It codes for CACDRVLGDTSLTAQLFF.

In the case of this clone: A much bigger clone sits one base away, suggesting this may be a read error. Additional DNA sequences in this sample encode the identical CDR3. The chain joins TRDV1 to TRDJ2; 11 nucleotides align to TRDD3. Germline CDR1 reads TSWWSYY; CDR2 reads QGS. The CDR3 length is 20 residues. CDR3 in amino acids: CALGEGTYDWGIAPTAQLFF. In DNA form, the CDR3 reads TGTGCTCTTGGGGAAGGGACCTACGACTGGGGGATAGCCCCGACAGCACAACTCTTCTTC.

This clone was counted only a few times. The chain uses TRDV1 and TRDJ1, with 12 bases lining up with TRDD3. Germline CDR1 is TSWWSYY and CDR2 is QGS. There are 21 residues in the CDR3. Trimming cost V 1 base and J 1 base; bases outside gene matches: 16. The CDR3 sequence: CALGERAYRLGDTWLTDKLIF. The CDR3 DNA follows: TGTGCTCTTGGGGAACGAGCTTACCGACTGGGGGATACCTGGCTCACCGATAAACTCATCTTT.

As concerns this clone: A much larger clone sits a single nucleotide away, making a read error possible. Other DNA sequences in the same sample also yield this CDR3. The CDR3 here is CALGERLPGVYTDKLIF. The CDR3 DNA reads TGTGCTCTTGGGGAACGCCTTCCCGGGGTTTACACCGATAAACTCATCTTC. The chain combines TRDV1 with TRDJ1; D perhaps matches TRDD2 (6 bases). Per germline, CDR1 TSWWSYY and CDR2 QGS. The CDR3 covers 17 residues.

V usage is TRDV3 and J usage is TRDJ3; 10 nucleotides agree with TRDD3. Germline loops: CDR1 TVYSNPD, CDR2 GDNSRS (reference sequence). The trim removed 3 bases at V and 2 bases at J, leaving 10 bases unmatched. The CDR3 extends over 18 amino acids. CDR3 protein: CALSGGYAPPWDTRQMFF. In nucleotides, the CDR3 is TGTGCCTTAAGCGGGGGATACGCCCCCCCCTGGGACACCCGACAGATGTTTTTC.

A few counts support this clone. TCRdb's entry gives the protein of a much larger clone, which mismatches this DNA's translation at residue 10, likely from a read error; the protein reported here is translated from the DNA. This chain connects TRDV3 to TRDJ1, with 8 bases aligning to TRDD3. J lost 4 bases, V lost 5 bases, and 15 bases had no gene match. The CDR3 spans 15 residues. Germline CDR1 and CDR2: TVYSNPD and GDNSRS (reference sequence). The CDR3 DNA is TGTGCCCTGATCCGCACGGGGGATAACATCGATAAACTCATCTTT. Translating gives CALIRTGDNIDKLIF.

Only a few counts were recorded for this clone. This DNA's translation differs at residue 11 from TCRdb's protein, which comes from a much larger clone; a read error is likely, and the protein shown is translated from the DNA. The chain combines TRDV1 with TRDJ1, with D unresolved. Germline V lookup: CDR1 TSWWSYY, CDR2 QGS. This CDR3 comprises 14 residues. The CDR3: CALGEPPLTMRLIF. CDR3 DNA sequence: TGTGCTCTTGGGGAACCGCCCCTCACGATGAGACTCATCTTC.

With regard to this clone: Translating this DNA gives a protein that differs at residue 13 from the TCRdb one, which belongs to a much larger clone; a read error is likely, and the protein shown is this translation. This rearrangement joins TRDV2 to TRDJ3, with 7 bases that match TRDD3. CDR3 size: 19 residues. The germline gives CDR1 GEAIGNYY, CDR2 EKD. The CDR3 nucleotides read TGTGCCTGTGATCCCCTGGGGGCTCCCAGCTCCTGGAACACCCGACAGATGTTTTTC. Encoded protein: CACDPLGAPSSWNTRQMFF.

This clone occurred a few times. The chain carries TRDV1 and TRDJ2; D is perhaps TRDD3 (6 bases). Per the germline V gene, CDR1 is TSWWSYY and CDR2 is QGS. The germline V and J ends were trimmed by 5 bases and 6 bases, with 34 bases remaining between them. The CDR3 sequence is 21 residues long. The CDR3 DNA follows: TGTGCTCTTGGGCCCCCACGGGTAGCCGGGATGAGGTGGGGGTGGTCAGCACAACTCTTCTTT. Translated: CALGPPRVAGMRWGWSAQLFF.

This clone showed up just a few times. A much larger clone differs from this one at a single base, so this may be a read error. Other nucleotide sequences from this sample produce the same CDR3. The rearrangement uses TRDV1 and TRDJ1, with D perhaps TRDD3 (5 bases). CDR1 and CDR2 from the germline V gene are TSWWSYY and QGS. The CDR3 is made up of 17 amino acids. This CDR3 is CALGEHALVRSTDKLIF. The CDR3 nucleotides are TGTGCTCTAGGGGAACATGCCCTCGTCCGAAGTACCGATAAACTCATCTTT.

A remark on this clone: This may stem from a read error, because a much larger clone lies one nucleotide away. Different DNA sequences within this sample yield the same CDR3. The rearrangement joins TRDV2 to TRDJ3, with TRDD3 as a possible D gene (5 bases). CDR1 is GEAIGNYY, CDR2 EKD, per germline. The CDR3 consists of 15 residues. CDR3 sequence (DNA): TGTGCCTGCGACACCGGATACTGGGACACCCGACAGATGTTTTTC. It specifies CACDTGYWDTRQMFF.

The chain joins TRDV1 to TRDJ1; the match to TRDD3 covers 7 bases. TCRdb records no J gene; here it was assigned by comparing the DNA to germline. CDR1 and CDR2 from the germline V gene are TSWWSYY and QGS. The CDR3 is made up of 25 amino acids. The V segment lost 0 bases and the J segment 0 bases; nucleotides outside the gene matches: 31. The CDR3 sequence is CALGELPTPPYLLVDTEGYTDKLIF. CDR3 sequence (DNA): TGTGCTCTTGGGGAACTCCCCACCCCACCATATCTACTGGTGGATACGGAAGGGTACACCGATAAACTCATCTTT.

To note about this clone: TCRdb assigns this DNA the protein of a much larger clone, which departs from its translation at residue 12; this likely reflects a read error, and the protein shown comes from translating the DNA. The chain uses TRDV2 and TRDJ3; TRDD3 agrees at 9 bases. Germline V CDR1 and CDR2: GEAIGNYY, EKD. This CDR3 comprises 18 residues. CDR3 coding DNA: TGTGCCTGTGACAAACTGGGGGAGAGCTCCTGGGGCACCCGACAGATGTTTTTC. This gives the protein CACDKLGESSWGTRQMFF.

By its share, this clone is medium-sized. Other DNA sequences in the same sample also yield this CDR3. The V and J genes are TRDV1 and TRDJ1; TRDD3 agrees at 12 bases. Per the germline V gene, CDR1 is TSWWSYY and CDR2 is QGS. Trimming removed 3 bases from V and 2 bases from J; junction bases left unmatched: 13. This CDR3 contains 19 residues. CDR3 bases: TGTGCTCTTGGGGACATTTCCTTTCTGGGGGATACGCGGACCGATAAACTCATCTTT. Protein product: CALGDISFLGDTRTDKLIF.

This clone is labeled as medium-sized. In the same sample, other DNA sequences code for this CDR3. The genes are TRDV1 and TRDJ2; TRDD3 aligns across 8 bases. CDR1 and CDR2 (germline): TSWWSYY, QGS. This CDR3 comprises 18 residues. V dropped 5 bases and J dropped 2; count of bases not matched to a gene: 13. Here the CDR3 reads CALGKGSRGIRLTAQLFF. CDR3 in DNA: TGTGCTCTTGGGAAGGGGTCCAGAGGGATACGCTTGACAGCACAACTCTTCTTT.

In regard to this clone: An end of the junction differs from the germline gene, which may be a read error. The chain recombines TRDV2 with TRDJ3; 8 bases agree with TRDD3. Looked up from germline, CDR1 is GEAIGNYY and CDR2 is EKD. CDR3 size: 18 residues. CDR3 sequence reads: CACDTSGGYSWDTRQMFF. CDR3 bases: TGTGCCTGCGACACCTCCGGGGGATACTCCTGGGACACCCGACAGATGTTTTTC.

This sequence joins TRDV1 and TRDJ1; 9 nucleotides line up with TRDD3. This CDR3 is built from 22 residues. V shed 0 bases, J shed 0 bases, and the junction held 20 bases outside the gene matches. Per germline, CDR1 TSWWSYY and CDR2 QGS. The CDR3 protein is CALGELTPPDCLGDLYTDKLIF. Written as DNA, the CDR3 is TGTGCTCTTGGGGAACTGACCCCCCCCGACTGCCTGGGGGATCTGTACACCGATAAACTCATCTTT.

Details on this clone: This likely stems from a read error, as it lies one base from a far larger clone. Other DNA sequences in this specimen translate into the identical CDR3. The CDR3 reads CACDILGDTAQLFF. In nucleotides, the CDR3 is TGTGCCTGTGACATACTGGGGGATACAGCGCAACTCTTCTTT. This sequence joins TRDV2 and TRDJ2; TRDD3 matches 12 bases. This CDR3 region has 14 residues. Per germline, CDR1 GEAIGNYY and CDR2 EKD.

This clone was counted a few times. This CDR3 is also generated by other DNA sequences in the sample. V and J are TRDV1 and TRDJ1; a possible D gene is TRDD3 (7 bases). With 3 bases removed from V and 4 bases from J, the gap between germline ends came to 30 bases. Per germline, CDR1 TSWWSYY and CDR2 QGS. CDR3 size: 20 residues. CDR3 loop: CALGEPHFLRTGDGGDKLIF. In nucleotides, the CDR3 is TGTGCTCTTGGGGAGCCACACTTCCTCCGTACTGGGGATGGGGGCGATAAACTCATCTTT.

Concerning this clone: This DNA's translation and the protein TCRdb lists, from a much larger clone, do not match at residue 11, likely due to a read error; the protein shown is translated from the DNA. The chain links TRDV1 to TRDJ1; the match to TRDD3 covers 8 bases. J gave up 3 bases and V 2 bases, and 14 bases lay outside the gene matches. This CDR3 has 18 amino acids. The germline CDR1 and CDR2 sequences are TSWWSYY and QGS. The DNA for the CDR3 is TGTGCTCTTGGGGAAACGGCCTTTCTGGGGGAATACGCCGATAAACTCATCTTT. Amino acids: CALGETAFLGEYADKLIF.

A remark on this clone: A much larger clone differs by one base, so this may be a read error. The sample has other DNA sequences that encode this CDR3 too. The CDR3 sequence: CALGFHPTSYPGLDTDKLIF. The DNA of the CDR3 is TGTGCTCTTGGGTTCCACCCCACTTCCTACCCTGGATTAGACACCGATAAACTCATCTTT. The rearrangement links TRDV1 to TRDJ1; 8 nucleotides line up with TRDD2. Germline values: CDR1 TSWWSYY, CDR2 QGS. Germline trimming cut 5 bases from V and 0 bases from J; bases unmatched to any gene: 20. This CDR3 has 20 amino acids.

This clone was seen only a few times. This may come from a read error, since a much larger clone is one base off. Other DNA sequences of this sample code for an identical CDR3. The chain has TRDV2 and TRDJ1; D assignment may be TRDD2 or TRDD3 (5 bases each). The CDR3 totals 18 residues. V shed 2 bases and J shed 0 bases, with 21 bases lying between them. Germline V gene data show CDR1 as GEAIGNYY and CDR2 as EKD. CDR3 loop: CACDNSYDLLKYTDKLIF. Here the CDR3 DNA reads TGTGCCTGTGACAATTCATACGACCTTCTCAAGTACACCGATAAACTCATCTTT.

This clone was picked up a small number of times. A much larger clone sits a single nucleotide away, making a read error possible. The CDR3 sequence: CACDYWGSSWDTRQTFF. CDR3 DNA sequence: TGTGCCTGTGACTACTGGGGGAGCTCCTGGGACACCCGACAGACGTTTTTC. The chain couples TRDV2 to TRDJ3; 9 positions match TRDD3. Germline V gene data show CDR1 as GEAIGNYY and CDR2 as EKD. This CDR3 has 17 residues.

This clone was seen a few times. A much larger clone differs from this one at a single base, so this may be a read error. This same CDR3 is encoded by further DNA sequences in the sample. The chain has TRDV2 and TRDJ3, with 12 bases lining up with TRDD3. CDR1 is GEAIGNYY and CDR2 is EKD in the germline V gene. This CDR3 has 18 amino acids. CDR3 region: CACGLILGDTWDTRQMFF. The CDR3, as DNA: TGTGCCTGTGGACTCATACTGGGGGATACCTGGGACACCCGGCAGATGTTTTTC.

Within the sample, this clone is medium-sized (0.01 to 0.1%). The V call is TRDV1, the J call TRDJ1; TRDD3 is a possible D gene (7 bases). The germline V and J ends were trimmed by 5 bases and 1 base, with 44 bases remaining between them. The CDR3 is 25 residues long. The germline V gene encodes CDR1 TSWWSYY and CDR2 QGS. This chain's CDR3 is CALGNWPSQGMKARGIPRRTDKLIF. The CDR3 nucleotides read TGTGCTCTTGGGAACTGGCCTTCCCAAGGAATGAAGGCCCGGGGGATCCCTCGCCGCACCGATAAACTCATCTTT.

This clone is categorized as medium-sized (0.01 to 0.1%). Other DNA sequences of this sample code for an identical CDR3. V usage is TRDV1 and J usage is TRDJ1; TRDD3 might be the D (5 bases). Germline V gene lookup returns CDR1 TSWWSYY and CDR2 QGS. V was shortened by 0 bases and J by 0 bases, with 26 bases between the two germline ends. The CDR3 consists of 21 residues. This CDR3 reads CALGELVRPGRCGTYTDKLIF. CDR3 DNA: TGTGCTCTTGGGGAACTAGTACGGCCTGGGCGATGCGGGACGTACACCGATAAACTCATCTTT.

This clone was seen a handful of times. This may be a read error, as it is one base from a much larger clone. Other DNA sequences of this sample code for an identical CDR3. CDR3 residues: CACDTVGIADKLIF. The CDR3 coding sequence is TGTGCCTGCGACACCGTAGGGATCGCCGATAAACTCATCTTT. The chain joins TRDV2 to TRDJ1; a possible D gene is TRDD3 (5 bases). Germline V gives CDR1 GEAIGNYY, CDR2 EKD. CDR3 size: 14 residues.

This clone was recorded a few times. The rearrangement links TRDV3 to TRDJ1; 11 bases agree with TRDD3. After removal of 0 bases from V and 0 bases from J, the junction contained 33 bases not matched to a gene. CDR1 and CDR2 from the germline V gene are TVYSNPD and GDNSRS (reference sequence). This CDR3 has 25 residues. CDR3 DNA sequence: TGTGCCTTTAGAACGATCCCATTCCTTCGCCTCGTAAATACTGGGGGATATAGGGACACCGATAAACTCATCTTT. Residues: CAFRTIPFLRLVNTGGYRDTDKLIF.

Turning to this clone: This DNA translates differently at residue 14 from the TCRdb protein, which is that of a much larger clone; a read error is likely, and the protein shown is the DNA's own translation. The chain has TRDV2 and TRDJ3, with D possibly being TRDD3 (6 bases). This CDR3 comprises 19 residues. Germline V gives CDR1 GEAIGNYY, CDR2 EKD. In nucleotides, the CDR3 is TGTGCCTGTGACACCTGGGGGGCTACTAGCTCCTGGGACTCCCGACAGATGTTTTTC. It codes for CACDTWGATSSWDSRQMFF.

This clone is classed as medium-sized. Other DNA sequences within the sample encode an identical CDR3. This sequence joins TRDV1 and TRDJ1, with a tentative D call TRDD3 (8 bases). This CDR3 has 20 residues. Germline-derived CDR1 and CDR2 are TSWWSYY and QGS. Trimming left V 5 bases short and J 0 bases short, with 28 bases between. The DNA for the CDR3 is TGTGCTCTTGGGTCGGTTCCTACTGGGGGTCCACCCTCGTACACCGATAAACTCATCTTT. The encoded protein is CALGSVPTGGPPSYTDKLIF.